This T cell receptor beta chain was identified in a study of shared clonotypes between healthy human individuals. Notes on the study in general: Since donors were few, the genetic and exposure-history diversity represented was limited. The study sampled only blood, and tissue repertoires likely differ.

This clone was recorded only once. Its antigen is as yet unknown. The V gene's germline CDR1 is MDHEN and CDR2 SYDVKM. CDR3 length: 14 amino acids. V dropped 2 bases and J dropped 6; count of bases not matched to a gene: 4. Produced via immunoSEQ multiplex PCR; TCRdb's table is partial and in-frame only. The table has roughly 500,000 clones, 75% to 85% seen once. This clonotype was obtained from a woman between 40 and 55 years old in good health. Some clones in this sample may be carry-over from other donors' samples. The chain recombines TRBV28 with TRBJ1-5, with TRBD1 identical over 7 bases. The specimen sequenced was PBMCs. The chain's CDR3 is CASSLNRGFQPQHF. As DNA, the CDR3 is TGTGCCAGCAGTTTAAACAGGGGTTTTCAGCCCCAGCATTTT.